Reported below is one TCR beta chain. It has no known antigen specificity. Per-nucleotide qualities are absent, and no much larger clonotype sits a single base away. These data belong to a study of glioma-infiltrating T cells listed by TCRdb under 2016. About the full investigation: The low-grade gliomas were WHO grade II oligodendrogliomas or astrocytomas, while the glioblastomas were WHO grade IV tumors sampled at initial diagnosis rather than at recurrent diagnosis. Three low-grade glioma patients, fewer than 10 primary glioblastoma patients and three non-glioma patients contributing non-neoplastic brain tissue were included in the paired cohort. The sequencing target for blood libraries was roughly 4- to 11-fold coverage of some 1 million peripheral T cells. Glioma tissue, non-neoplastic brain tissue and matched peripheral blood mononuclear cells were used as sources from which TCR alpha- and beta-chain repertoires were sequenced. Before surgery, glioma patients were given dexamethasone for six or fewer days. To measure how far tissue and blood T-cell populations diverged, each tissue-infiltrating repertoire was compared against the peripheral blood repertoire of the same patient.

The iRepertoire nested amplicon-rescue multiplex PCR (arm-PCR) platform was used to amplify TCR alpha and beta CDR3 regions from RNA. The input for one-step reverse transcription and amplification was about 100-400 ng of either tissue mRNA or PBMC total RNA. After bead purification, a secondary multiplex PCR added Illumina adapters, and libraries were gel-purified between 200 and 400 bp. Demultiplexing relied on internal 6-nucleotide barcodes carried by the libraries. Sequencing of libraries was performed on an Illumina MiSeq with 2x220 or 2x250 nucleotide paired-end reads. In the authors' own workflow: FLASH 1.2.11 was used to merge paired reads, and BWA-MEM then aligned the reads to the GRCh37 human genome before TRA and TRB reads were extracted. V and J assignment used an IMGT-derived reference of cassette sequences and CDR3 motifs that included pseudogenes. Three-frame translation of reads was performed, and productive CDR3s were defined as those with a C...FGXG motif and no stop codons. A clonotype was defined as a unique combination of a V-J cassette pair and a CDR3 amino acid sequence. Reads were filtered by Hamming distance, with the threshold set by the sequence error rate of each sample in mapped regions. The public reads were run again by TCRdb, first through fastp at Q25 and then through MiXCR, and only productive beta chains were kept. Every entry covers one CDR3 protein and lists the most common genes and DNA from its rows. V and J calls and clone size were set by TCRdb, not the authors. This sample comprises more than 350,000 distinct CDR3 sequences, about two fifths of them detected only once. The top ten constitute 9.5% to 15% of the sample.

Reading from cysteine to phenylalanine, the CDR3 counts 13 amino acids. Solely the CDR3 DNA is kept, with 39 bases framed from the first base. V loses 10 bases of germline sequence and J loses 1 base, and the interval between the two ends is 13 bases. Reading the germline V gene (reference sequence) gives CDR1 SEHNR and CDR2 FQNEAQ. Immediately after resection, surgical brain or tumor specimens were cryofrozen in liquid nitrogen, and peripheral blood cells were collected at the same time. The paper as a whole reports these results and caveats: In non-neoplastic patients, VJ-independent divergence between tissue and blood fell below expectation, whereas in all gliomas, and especially in low-grade gliomas, the divergence rose above expectation. Patients with low tissue-blood divergence were marked by a signature set of shared blood CDR3 motifs, and that set was depleted in highly divergent patients. Very few CDR3 sequences were shared between tissue and blood, attributed to high CDR3 diversity and limited sampling. The group comparisons were based on small numbers of patients: three non-neoplastic, three low-grade glioma and several glioblastoma patients.

Recombination connected TRBV7-9 to TRBJ1-1; perhaps TRBD1 is the D gene, with 6 bases matching. The TCR comes from a human donor with low-grade glioma or glioblastoma, undergoing nonglioma brain surgery, or in good health (not recorded which). Sequencing was done on a sample of glioma tissue, nonneoplastic brain tissue, or PBMCs (not recorded which). The nucleotide sequence reads as follows: TGTGCCACCCGGGACACAAAGAACACTGAAGCTTTCTTT. Its product reads: CATRDTKNTEAFF.